Listed here are 3 T cell receptor beta chains from one sample, sequenced in a study of blood T cell repertoires in COVID-19. TCRdb's copy holds only in-frame clones and misses some; the assay was immunoSEQ multiplex PCR. The repertoire holds around 130,000 clones, with under 90% as singletons. Sequencing used peripheral blood. The receptor set was obtained from a man in his fifties or sixties with acute or convalescent COVID-19.

This CDR3 reads CASSLWSGAGELFF. CDR3 DNA: TGTGCCAGCAGCTTGTGGTCAGGGGCCGGGGAGCTGTTTTTT. This chain joins TRBV5-8 and TRBJ2-2, with D maybe TRBD1 (6 bases). Deletions cut 1 base from V and 6 bases from J, with 10 bases between. Per germline, CDR1 SGHTS and CDR2 YDEGEE. The CDR3 is 14 residues long.

This chain connects TRBV9 to TRBJ1-4; possibly TRBD1 for D (5 bases). The CDR3 is 15 residues long. Germline V gene data show CDR1 as SGDLS and CDR2 as YYNGEE. With 0 bases removed from V and 6 bases from J, the gap between germline ends came to 12 bases. For the CDR3, the DNA is TGTGCCAGCAGCGTAGGAGGAAGGGGCGATGAAAAACTGTTTTTT. Translating it yields CASSVGGRGDEKLFF.

The chain employs TRBV30 and TRBJ1-4; D gene ambiguous. The CDR3 totals 11 residues. The germline gives CDR1 GTSNPN, CDR2 SVGIG (reference sequence). Trimming pared 0 bases from V and 10 bases from J, leaving 6 bases between. The CDR3 reads CAWSVEGKLFF. CDR3 DNA: TGTGCCTGGAGTGTCGAGGGAAAACTGTTTTTT. The full variable domain, completed using reference TRBV30 and TRBJ1-4, is SQTIHQWPATLVQPVGSPLSLECTVEGTSNPNLYWYRQAAGRGLQLLFYSVGIGQISSEVPQNLSASRPQDRQFILSSKKLLLSDSGFYLCAWSVEGKLFFGSGTQLSVL.